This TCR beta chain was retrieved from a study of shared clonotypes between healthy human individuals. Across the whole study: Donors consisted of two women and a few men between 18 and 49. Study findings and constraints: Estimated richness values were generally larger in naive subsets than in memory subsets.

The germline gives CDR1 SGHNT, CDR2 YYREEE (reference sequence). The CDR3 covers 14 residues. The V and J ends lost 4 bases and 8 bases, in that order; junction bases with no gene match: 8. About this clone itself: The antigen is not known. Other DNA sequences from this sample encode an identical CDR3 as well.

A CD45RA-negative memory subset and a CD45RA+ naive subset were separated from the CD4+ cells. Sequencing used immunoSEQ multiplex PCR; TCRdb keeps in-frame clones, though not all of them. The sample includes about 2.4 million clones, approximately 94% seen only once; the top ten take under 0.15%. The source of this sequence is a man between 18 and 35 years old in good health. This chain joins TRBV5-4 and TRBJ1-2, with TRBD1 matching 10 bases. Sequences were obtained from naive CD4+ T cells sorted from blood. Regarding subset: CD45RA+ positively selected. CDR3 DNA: TGTGCCAGCAGCCTGGGACAGGGGTTGGGAGGCTACACCTTC. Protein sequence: CASSLGQGLGGYTF.